This TCR beta chain is drawn from a study of tumor-infiltrating lymphocytes in primary liver carcinoma. Total RNA amounting to roughly 450 ng was the source from which TCR beta cDNA was made with a constant-region primer. The TCR beta library was amplified through three nested multiplex PCR rounds in a modified ARM-PCR procedure. Forward primers for TRBV1-TRBV30 and a C-beta reverse primer served the first two PCR rounds, at roughly 10 cycles each. TCRdb fed the multiplex PCR reads into MiXCR, producing one record per CDR3 protein. The table shows about 200,000 distinct CDR3 sequences, with 65% occurring only once. Unsorted whole blood served as the source of blood RNA, and germline DNA was extracted as well. This clonotype was recorded at least ten times. The CDR3 is 17 residues long. Germline CDR1 and CDR2: MGHRA and YSYEKL. The J segment lost 4 bases and the V segment lost 1 base, leaving 7 bases of the junction unmatched.

Sequenced input: peripheral blood. The TCR comes from a woman aged 55-75 years with primary liver carcinoma and hepatitis B virus infection. This chain uses TRBV4-1 with TRBJ2-2, with 9 bases lining up with TRBD2. This CDR3 is CASSQVRLAGRTGELFF. The CDR3 bases are TGCGCCAGCAGCCAAGTAAGGCTAGCGGGACGCACCGGGGAGCTGTTTTTT.